This T cell receptor (beta chain) derives from a study of blood T cell repertoires in COVID-19. Study context: From the United States, Italy and Spain came samples of acute and convalescent COVID-19.

V dropped 4 bases and J dropped 4 bases, with 5 bases sitting between them. CDR3 length: 11 amino acids. Method: immunoSEQ multiplex PCR; TCRdb's copy keeps in-frame clones and lacks some. Of 200,000 to 300,000 clones in the sample, roughly 87% were seen once. Specimen: peripheral blood. The chain is built from TRBV23-1 and TRBJ2-7, with D unclear. TRBV23-1 is placed among ORFs of uncertain function. This TCR came from a man between 60 and 70 years old who had recovered from COVID-19. The chain's CDR3 is CASSRAYEQYF. CDR3 in DNA: TGCGCCAGCAGTCGGGCGTACGAGCAGTACTTC.